This note documents a single T cell receptor (beta chain) sequence. Its antigen is unidentified. This sample stems from a study of T-cell memory formation after mild COVID-19. General study points: CD4+ contracting clones were mainly CM and EM; CD8+ ones, EMRA. There was a balanced CD4/CD8 profile in clones contracting day 15 to 85, and later expanders leaned CD4+.

Barcoded TCR alpha and TCR beta cDNA libraries with UMIs came from 5'RACE using constant-segment primers. TCRdb used MiXCR to reprocess the 5' RACE reads, holding one entry per CDR3 protein. Of roughly 130,000 distinct CDR3 sequences in the sample, about 5.9% are singletons; the top ten hold roughly 2%. After removal of 5 bases from V and 9 bases from J, the junction contained 4 bases not matched to a gene. The CDR3 length is 13 residues. Germline CDR1 MNHNY, CDR2 SVGAGI (reference sequence). The chain has TRBV6-6 and TRBJ1-2; the match to TRBD1 covers 12 bases. Sequencing was carried out using PBMCs or a T cell subset sorted from them (not recorded which). This clonotype was sampled from an adult woman who had mild COVID-19 (a few samples of this study predate the infection). Cell type and time point are not known. DNA for the CDR3: TGTGCCAGCAGTCCAGGGACAGGGGGCAGCTACACCTTC. Encoded protein: CASSPGTGGSYTF.